This TCR beta chain comes out of a study of OX40 agonist ivuxolimab in advanced cancers. Study-level background: Cancers in dose escalation were hepatocellular, melanoma, renal cell and head and neck. Those enrolled were about 80% male, with a mean age of approximately 60 years and ages from roughly 20 to 90. Partial responses were seen in three patients, one with hepatocellular carcinoma and two with cutaneous melanoma.

Turning to this clone: Its antigen is not identified.

CDR3 length: 15 residues. Germline lookup yields CDR1 MNHEY and CDR2 SMNVEV (reference sequence). The V gene end was trimmed by 6 bases and the J gene end by 6 bases; junction bases not matched to a gene: 11. General study results and limits: The mean number of expanded clones was higher in CD8+ T cells than in CD4+.

Profiling relied on immunoSEQ multiplex PCR, and the TCRdb table lists in-frame clones only, not all of them. Of about 160,000 clones listed, 85% to 95% are singletons. The clonotype comes from an adult with an advanced solid tumor such as melanoma, head and neck, liver or kidney cancer. This material consisted of CD4+ or CD8+ T cells sorted from blood, taken in a trial of the OX40 agonist ivuxolimab. The rearrangement uses TRBV27 and TRBJ1-2, with 9 bases fitting TRBD1. The CDR3, as DNA: TGTGCCAGCAGCCTTACCGACAGGGGGGCCCATGGCTACACCTTC. Its protein product is CASSLTDRGAHGYTF.